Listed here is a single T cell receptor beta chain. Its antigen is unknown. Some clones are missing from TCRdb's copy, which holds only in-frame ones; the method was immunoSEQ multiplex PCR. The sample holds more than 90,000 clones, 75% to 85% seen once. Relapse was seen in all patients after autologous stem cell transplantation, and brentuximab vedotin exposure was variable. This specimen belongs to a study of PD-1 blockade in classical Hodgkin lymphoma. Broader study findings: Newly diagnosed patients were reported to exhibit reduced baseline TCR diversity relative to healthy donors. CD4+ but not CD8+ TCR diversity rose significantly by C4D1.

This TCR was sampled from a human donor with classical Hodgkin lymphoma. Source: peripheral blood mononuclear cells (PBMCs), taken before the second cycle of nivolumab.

CDR3 amino acids: CASLASDTQYF. Written as DNA, the CDR3 is TGTGCCAGCCTAGCCTCGGATACGCAGTATTTT. V gene TRBV2 combines with J gene TRBJ2-3, with D possibly matching TRBD2 (5 bases). The CDR3 sequence is 11 residues long. Germline CDR1 is SNHLY and CDR2 is FYNNEI. V lost 8 bases, J lost 6 bases, and 9 bases lay in between. The whole variable domain, remainder taken from reference TRBV2 and TRBJ2-3, is EPEVTQTPSHQVTQMGQEVILRCVPISNHLYFYWYRQILGQKVEFLVSFYNNEISEKSEIFDDQFSVERPDGSNFTLKIRSTKLEDSAMYFCASLASDTQYFGPGTRLTVL.